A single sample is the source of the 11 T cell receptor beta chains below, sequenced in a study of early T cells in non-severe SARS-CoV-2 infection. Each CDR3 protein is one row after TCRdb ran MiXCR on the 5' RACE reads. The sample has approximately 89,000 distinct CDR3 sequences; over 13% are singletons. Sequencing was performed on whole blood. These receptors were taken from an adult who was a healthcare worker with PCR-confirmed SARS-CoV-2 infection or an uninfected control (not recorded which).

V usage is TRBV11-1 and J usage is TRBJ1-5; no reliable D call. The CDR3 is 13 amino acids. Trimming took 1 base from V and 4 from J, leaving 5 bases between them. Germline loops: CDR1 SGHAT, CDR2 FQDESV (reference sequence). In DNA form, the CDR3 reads TGTGCCAGCAGCTTAGACCGGAATCAGCCCCAGCATTTT. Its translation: CASSLDRNQPQHF.

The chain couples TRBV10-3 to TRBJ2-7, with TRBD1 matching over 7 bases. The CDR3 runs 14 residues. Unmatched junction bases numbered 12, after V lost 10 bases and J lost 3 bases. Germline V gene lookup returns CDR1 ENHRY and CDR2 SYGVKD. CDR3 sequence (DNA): TGTGCCACCGGGGACAGCACTTTGGTCTACGAGCAGTACTTC. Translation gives CATGDSTLVYEQYF.

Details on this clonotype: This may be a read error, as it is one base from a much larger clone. Here the CDR3 DNA reads TGTGCCAGCAGCTCTCACTTCGGGTCAATATCTCCCGGGGAGCTGTTTTTT. Protein sequence: CASSSHFGSISPGELFF. V is TRBV7-9 and J is TRBJ2-2; no reliable D call. V shed 4 bases and J shed 6 bases, with 21 bases lying between them. Germline CDR1 SEHNR, CDR2 FQNEAQ (reference sequence). This CDR3 comprises 17 residues. Drawing the rest from reference TRBV7-9 and TRBJ2-2, the complete variable domain is DTGVSQNPRHKITKRGQNVTFRCDPISEHNRLYWYRQTLGQGPEFLTYFQNEAQLEKSRLLSDRFSAERPKGSFSTLEIQRTEQGDSAMYLCASSSHFGSISPGELFFGEGSRLTVL.

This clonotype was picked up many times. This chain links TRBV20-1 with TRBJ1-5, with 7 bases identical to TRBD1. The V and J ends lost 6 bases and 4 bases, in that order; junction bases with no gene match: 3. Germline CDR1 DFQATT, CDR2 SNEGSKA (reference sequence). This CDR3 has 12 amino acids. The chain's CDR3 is CSARDSNQPQHF. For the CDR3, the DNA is TGCAGTGCGAGGGACAGTAATCAGCCCCAGCATTTT.

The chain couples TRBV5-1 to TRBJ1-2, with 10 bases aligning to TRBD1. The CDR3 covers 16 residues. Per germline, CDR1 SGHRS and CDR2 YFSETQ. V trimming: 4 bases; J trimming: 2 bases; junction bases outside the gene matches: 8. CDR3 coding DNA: TGCGCCAGCAGCCCCTGGGACAGGGGACTGAACTATGGCTACACCTTC. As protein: CASSPWDRGLNYGYTF.

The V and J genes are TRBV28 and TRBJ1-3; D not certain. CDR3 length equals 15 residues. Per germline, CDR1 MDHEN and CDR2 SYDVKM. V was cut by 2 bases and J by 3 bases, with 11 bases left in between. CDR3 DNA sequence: TGTGCCAGCAGTTTAAGCCGATTAGGTGGAAACACCATATATTTT. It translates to CASSLSRLGGNTIYF.

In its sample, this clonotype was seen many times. CDR3: CASSEGQGRTGELFF. In DNA form, the CDR3 reads TGTGCCAGCAGTGAAGGGCAGGGGCGGACCGGGGAGCTGTTTTTT. J is TRBJ2-2 and V is TRBV2; D may be TRBD1 (6 bases). This CDR3 is built from 15 residues. The germline V gene encodes CDR1 SNHLY and CDR2 FYNNEI. V dropped 1 base and J dropped 5 bases, with 11 bases sitting between them.

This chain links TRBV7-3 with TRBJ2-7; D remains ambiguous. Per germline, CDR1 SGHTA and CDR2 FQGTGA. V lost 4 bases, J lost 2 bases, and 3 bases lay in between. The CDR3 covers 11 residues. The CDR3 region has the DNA TGTGCCAGCAGCTATACCTACGAGCAGTACTTC. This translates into CASSYTYEQYF.

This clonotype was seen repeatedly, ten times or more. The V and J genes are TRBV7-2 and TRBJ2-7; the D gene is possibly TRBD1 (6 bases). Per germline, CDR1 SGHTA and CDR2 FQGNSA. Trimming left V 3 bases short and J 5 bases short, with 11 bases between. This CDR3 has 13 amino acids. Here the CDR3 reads CASSFRSGDEQYF. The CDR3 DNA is TGTGCCAGCAGCTTCCGCTCAGGGGACGAGCAGTACTTC.

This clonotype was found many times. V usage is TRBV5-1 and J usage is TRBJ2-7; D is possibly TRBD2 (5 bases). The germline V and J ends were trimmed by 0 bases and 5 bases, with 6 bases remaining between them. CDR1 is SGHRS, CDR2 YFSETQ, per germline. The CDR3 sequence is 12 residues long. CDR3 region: CASSLAGNEQYF. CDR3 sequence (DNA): TGCGCCAGCAGCTTGGCGGGGAACGAGCAGTACTTC.

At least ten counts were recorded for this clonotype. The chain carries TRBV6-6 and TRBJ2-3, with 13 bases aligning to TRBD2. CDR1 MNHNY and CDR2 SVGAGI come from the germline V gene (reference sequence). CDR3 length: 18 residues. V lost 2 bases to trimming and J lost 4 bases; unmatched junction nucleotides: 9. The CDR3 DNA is TGTGCCAGCAGTTACCCACCCGGGACTAGCGGGGTAGCAGATACGCAGTATTTT. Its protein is CASSYPPGTSGVADTQYF.